This T cell receptor beta chain was captured in a study of T cell repertoires in cytomegalovirus infection. MiXCR, run by TCRdb on the reads, gives a single entry per CDR3 protein. Among around 190,000 distinct CDR3 sequences, 13% to 15% were seen once, and the ten largest hold 27%. Germline-derived CDR1 and CDR2 are SGHDT and YYEEEE. The V and J ends lost 1 base and 1 base respectively, with 14 bases between them. CDR3 length: 16 amino acids. The receptor comes from a human donor in good health (CMV status not recorded). Some clones in this sample may be carry-over from other donors' samples. Material for sequencing was PBMCs. This chain connects TRBV5-6 to TRBJ1-1; D possibly corresponds to TRBD1 (6 bases). This CDR3 is CASSLMGLGGNTEAFF. The CDR3 DNA sequence: TGTGCCAGCAGCTTGATGGGGCTAGGGGGGAACACTGAAGCTTTCTTT.